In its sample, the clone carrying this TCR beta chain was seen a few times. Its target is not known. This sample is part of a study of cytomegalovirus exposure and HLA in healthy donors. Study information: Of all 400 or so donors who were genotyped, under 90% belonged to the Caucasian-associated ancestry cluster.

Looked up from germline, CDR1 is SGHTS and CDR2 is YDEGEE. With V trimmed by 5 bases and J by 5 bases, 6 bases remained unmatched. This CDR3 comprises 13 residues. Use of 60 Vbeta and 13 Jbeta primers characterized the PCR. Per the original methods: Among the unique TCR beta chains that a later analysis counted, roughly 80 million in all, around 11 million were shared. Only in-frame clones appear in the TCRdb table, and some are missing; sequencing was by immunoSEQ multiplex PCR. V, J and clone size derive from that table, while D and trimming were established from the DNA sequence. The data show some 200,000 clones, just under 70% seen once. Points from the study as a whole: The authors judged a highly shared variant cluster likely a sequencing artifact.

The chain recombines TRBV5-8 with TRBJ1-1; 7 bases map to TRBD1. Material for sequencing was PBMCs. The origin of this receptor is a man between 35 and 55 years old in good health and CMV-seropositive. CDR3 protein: CASSTTGRTEAFF. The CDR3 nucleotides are TGTGCCAGCAGTACGACAGGGAGGACTGAAGCTTTCTTT.